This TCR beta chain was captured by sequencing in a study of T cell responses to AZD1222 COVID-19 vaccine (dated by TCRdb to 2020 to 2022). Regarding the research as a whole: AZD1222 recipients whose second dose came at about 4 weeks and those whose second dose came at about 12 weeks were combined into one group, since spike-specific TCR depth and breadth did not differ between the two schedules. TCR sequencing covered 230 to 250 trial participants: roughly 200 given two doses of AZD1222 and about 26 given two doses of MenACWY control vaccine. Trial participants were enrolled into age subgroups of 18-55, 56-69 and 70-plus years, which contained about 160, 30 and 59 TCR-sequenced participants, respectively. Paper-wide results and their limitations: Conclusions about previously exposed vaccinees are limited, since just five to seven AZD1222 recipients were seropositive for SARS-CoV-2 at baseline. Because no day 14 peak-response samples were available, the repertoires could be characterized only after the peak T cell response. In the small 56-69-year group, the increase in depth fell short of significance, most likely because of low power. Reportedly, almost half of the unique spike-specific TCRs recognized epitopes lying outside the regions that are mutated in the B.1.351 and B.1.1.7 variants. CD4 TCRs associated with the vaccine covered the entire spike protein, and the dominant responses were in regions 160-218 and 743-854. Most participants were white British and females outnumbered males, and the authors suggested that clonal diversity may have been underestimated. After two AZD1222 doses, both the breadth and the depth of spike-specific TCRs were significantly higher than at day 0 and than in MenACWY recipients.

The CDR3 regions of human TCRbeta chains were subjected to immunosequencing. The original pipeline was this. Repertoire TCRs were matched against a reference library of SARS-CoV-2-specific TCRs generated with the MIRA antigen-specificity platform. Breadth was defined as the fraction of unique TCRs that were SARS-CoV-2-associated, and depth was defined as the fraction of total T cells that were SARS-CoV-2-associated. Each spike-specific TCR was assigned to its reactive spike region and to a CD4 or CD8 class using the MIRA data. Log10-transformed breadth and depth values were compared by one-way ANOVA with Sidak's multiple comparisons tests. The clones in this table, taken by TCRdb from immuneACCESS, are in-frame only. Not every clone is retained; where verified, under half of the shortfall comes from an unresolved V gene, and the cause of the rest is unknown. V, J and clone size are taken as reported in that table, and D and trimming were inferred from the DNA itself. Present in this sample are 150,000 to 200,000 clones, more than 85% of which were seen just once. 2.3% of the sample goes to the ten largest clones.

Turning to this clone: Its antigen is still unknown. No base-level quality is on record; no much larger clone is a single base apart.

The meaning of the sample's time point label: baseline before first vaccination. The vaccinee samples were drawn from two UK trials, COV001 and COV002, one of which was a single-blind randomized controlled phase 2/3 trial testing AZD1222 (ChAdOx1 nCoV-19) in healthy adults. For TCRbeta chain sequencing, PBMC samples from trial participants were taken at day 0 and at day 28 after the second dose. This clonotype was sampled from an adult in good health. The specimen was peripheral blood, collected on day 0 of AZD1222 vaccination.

The CDR3 sequence is CATSRLAGPNENNEQFF. Read as DNA, the sequence is TGTGCCACCAGCCGCCTAGCGGGGCCGAACGAAAACAATGAGCAGTTCTTC. Recombination joined TRBV15 with TRBJ2-1, with TRBD2 matching 9 junction bases. Based on the germline V gene (reference sequence), the CDR1 and CDR2 sequences are LNHNV and YYDKDF. The CDR3 starts with the cysteine, ends with the phenylalanine, and has 17 residues. The kept DNA is CDR3 alone, 51 bases in frame from the first base. The V end gives up 5 bases and the J end 5 bases, leaving 13 bases in the junction not matched to a gene.